The 11 T cell receptor beta chains below come from one sample, sequenced in a study of CD8 T cells in Susac syndrome. RNA, at about 0.45 to 1 ug, was reverse transcribed with random hexamers. TCRdb analysed the immunoSEQ multiplex PCR reads with MiXCR anew, one entry per CDR3 protein. Here the sample spans 200,000 to 250,000 distinct CDR3 sequences, about 95% being singletons. The sample was CD4+ T cells from PBMCs. Every receptor here comes from a human donor with multiple sclerosis.

The chain couples TRBV4-2 to TRBJ2-7; TRBD2 matches at 8 bases. The CDR3 runs 16 residues. Trimming at V came to 3 bases and at J to 2 bases, leaving 9 bases not matched to a gene. The V gene's germline CDR1 is LGHNA and CDR2 YNFKEQ. Here the CDR3 reads CASSHELAGITYEQYF. In nucleotides, the CDR3 is TGTGCCAGCAGCCACGAATTAGCGGGGATAACCTACGAGCAGTACTTC.

This clonotype was observed once. The V gene is TRBV29-1, the J gene TRBJ1-2, with D possibly TRBD1 on 6 matching bases. This CDR3 region has 13 residues. Germline CDR1 and CDR2: SQVTM and ANQGSEA. V was trimmed by 4 bases and J by 5 bases, leaving 14 bases between them. Written as DNA, the CDR3 is TGCAGCGTTGGCCAGAATACAGGGTATGGCTACACCTTC. Translated: CSVGQNTGYGYTF.

This rearrangement joins TRBV29-1 to TRBJ1-5; no definite D call. Germline loops: CDR1 SQVTM, CDR2 ANQGSEA. V was cut by 7 bases and J by 0 bases, with 10 bases left in between. The CDR3 has 13 amino acids. The CDR3 DNA is TGCAGCGCTAAGTACAATAGCAATCAGCCCCAGCATTTT. This codes for CSAKYNSNQPQHF. Based on the CDR3 plus reference TRBV29-1 and TRBJ1-5, the full variable domain is SAVISQKPSRDICQRGTSLTIQCQVDSQVTMMFWYRQQPGQSLTLIATANQGSEATYESGFVIDKFPISRPNLTFSTLTVSNMSPEDSSIYLCSAKYNSNQPQHFGDGTRLSIL.

The gene calls are TRBV10-3 and TRBJ2-4; D is ambiguous. Germline V gene sequence: CDR1 ENHRY, CDR2 SYGVKD. V lost 11 bases to trimming and J lost 6 bases, with 11 bases between them. CDR3 length equals 11 residues. The CDR3 sequence is CAVGSGNIQYF. CDR3 coding DNA: TGTGCCGTAGGGTCAGGAAACATTCAGTACTTC.

J is TRBJ1-5 and V is TRBV29-1, with 8 positions matching TRBD1. J lost 5 bases, V lost 5 bases, and 5 bases had no gene match. CDR3 size: 13 residues. Germline values: CDR1 SQVTM, CDR2 ANQGSEA. DNA of the CDR3: TGCAGCGTTCGACAGGGGAGGGATCAGCCCCAGCATTTT. Amino acids: CSVRQGRDQPQHF.

The chain links TRBV20-1 to TRBJ2-1; possible D gene TRBD1, 6 bases. Trimming left V 6 bases short and J 10 bases short, with 13 bases between. The length of the CDR3 is 11 residues. Germline V CDR1 and CDR2: DFQATT, SNEGSKA (reference sequence). This CDR3 reads CSARTVSEQFF. CDR3 DNA: TGCAGTGCCAGGACAGTCAGCGAGCAGTTCTTC.

The J gene is TRBJ1-2, the V gene TRBV12-3 or TRBV12-4; D remains ambiguous. V was trimmed by 4 bases and J by 8 bases, leaving 23 bases between them. The CDR3 runs to 16 residues. CDR3 bases: TGTGCCAGCAGTTCCAGTTTTAAAACTGCCAAGCGGGGCTACACCTTC. As protein: CASSSSFKTAKRGYTF.

V gene TRBV29-1 combines with J gene TRBJ1-2, with 12 bases lining up with TRBD1. With 6 bases clipped from V and 4 bases from J, the junction kept 9 bases outside the gene matches. Per the germline V gene, CDR1 is SQVTM and CDR2 is ANQGSEA. CDR3 size: 15 residues. This CDR3 is CSVGTGGGGGYGYTF. Written as DNA, the CDR3 is TGCAGCGTCGGGACAGGGGGCGGTGGAGGCTATGGCTACACCTTC.

V and J are TRBV9 and TRBJ1-2; D not resolved. Germline CDR1 and CDR2: SGDLS and YYNGEE. V gave up 4 bases and J gave up 2 bases, with 12 bases separating them. This CDR3 has 14 residues. CDR3 nucleotide sequence: TGTGCCAGCAGCCCACCGGGCCGGAACTATGGCTACACCTTC. Encoded protein: CASSPPGRNYGYTF.

The chain recombines TRBV5-6 with TRBJ2-5, with 9 bases identical to TRBD2. CDR3 length equals 17 residues. The germline V gene has CDR1 SGHDT and CDR2 YYEEEE. V lost 0 bases, J lost 5 bases, and 11 bases stayed unmatched. The CDR3: CASSLAKVGLAGETQYF. In DNA form, the CDR3 reads TGTGCCAGCAGCTTGGCAAAGGTGGGGCTAGCGGGGGAGACCCAGTACTTC.

In its sample, this clonotype was seen a few times. The junction departs from germline at one end; a sequencing error may be responsible. V is TRBV5-1 and J is TRBJ2-3; D might be TRBD2 (5 bases). This CDR3 spans 13 amino acids. Germline V CDR1 and CDR2: SGHRS, YFSETQ. Written as DNA, the CDR3 is TGTGCCAGCAGTTTGGCGGGCGCAGATACGCAGTATTTT. Translating it yields CASSLAGADTQYF. The full variable domain, completed using reference TRBV5-1 and TRBJ2-3, is KAGVTQTPRYLIKTRGQQVTLSCSPISGHRSVSWYQQTPGQGLQFLFEYFSETQRNKGNFPGRFSGRQFSNSRSEMNVSTLELGDSALYLCASSLAGADTQYFGPGTRLTVL.